The subject of this entry is one T cell receptor beta chain. Its antigen is unknown. This entry belongs to a study of PD-1 blockade in classical Hodgkin lymphoma. As to time point: cycle 4 day 1 (C4D1), after five to seven weeks of nivolumab. In every patient, relapse followed autologous stem cell transplantation, while exposure to brentuximab vedotin differed. The length of the CDR3 is 15 residues. Trimming cost V 1 base and J 5 bases, with 14 bases left between them. Germline CDR1 is SGHTA and CDR2 is FQGTGA. The data were produced by immunoSEQ multiplex PCR, yet TCRdb's version contains in-frame clones alone and is incomplete. This sample carries roughly 50,000 clones, around 87% of them seen once, and the ten largest clones take roughly 14%. Study-level results: Sources of repertoire differences remain undefined, possibly disease activity or prior therapy.

The TCR was taken from a human donor with classical Hodgkin lymphoma. The V and J genes are TRBV7-3 and TRBJ2-5; D uncertain. Sample: peripheral blood mononuclear cells (PBMCs), taken before the fourth cycle of nivolumab. This CDR3 is CASSLIGSTGETQYF. The CDR3, as DNA: TGTGCCAGCAGCTTAATTGGCTCCACCGGGGAGACCCAGTACTTC. Variable domain in full (rest from reference TRBV7-3 and TRBJ2-5): GAGVSQTPSNKVTEKGKYVELRCDPISGHTALYWYRQSLGQGPEFLIYFQGTGAADDSGLPNDRFFAVRPEGSVSTLKIQRTERGDSAVYLCASSLIGSTGETQYFGPGTRLLVL.